The clone carrying this T cell receptor beta chain was counted only a few times. This sample is drawn from a study of cytomegalovirus exposure and HLA in healthy donors. PCR used 60 Vbeta primers and 13 Jbeta primers. TCRdb's copy holds only in-frame clones and misses some; the assay was immunoSEQ multiplex PCR. The table lists around 100,000 clones, roughly a tenth of them singletons. The germline CDR1 and CDR2 sequences are MDHEN and SYDVKM. Trimming took off 3 bases at V and 0 bases at J, with 12 bases between the two ends. The CDR3 is 16 amino acids. The chain couples TRBV28 to TRBJ1-5, with D tentatively TRBD1 (5 bases). The sequencing input was PBMCs. This TCR was recovered from a man in his forties in good health and CMV-seropositive. CDR3 DNA sequence: TGTGCCAGCAGTTTCGGGGGTGGCCTTAGCAATCAGCCCCAGCATTTT. Amino acids: CASSFGGGLSNQPQHF.